This TCR beta chain was obtained from a study of blood T cell repertoires in COVID-19 (TCRdb year 2020). As for the study more broadly: Samples from collaborators originated in the United States, Italy and Spain and spanned both the acute and convalescent phases of COVID-19. The material from the prospective study consisted of cDNA or gDNA derived from T cells, B-cell-depleted T cells, or PBMCs. The dataset comprised deeply sampled blood TCRbeta repertoires from subjects exposed to, actively infected with, or recovered from COVID-19. The repertoires were released in a freely available public database intended as a resource for research on the immune response to SARS-CoV-2. The samples were drawn from two sources: the first 160 participants of the ongoing ImmuneRACE study, and over 1,000 subjects contributed by 6 global collaborators. The sample metadata nearly always contained a de-identified subject ID, COVID-19 status, age in years and sex. Where available, HLA class I and class II types were obtained from metadata supplied by the sample provider rather than from assay-based typing.

Participants in the prospective study were enrolled through a virtual design, were aged 18 to 89 years, and lived in under 25 United States geographic areas. Cohort assignment in the prospective study relied on participant-reported clinical history from a screening survey and a study questionnaire. Mobile phlebotomists in the prospective study collected whole blood, serum and a nasopharyngeal or oropharyngeal swab from every participant. Prospective study participants could optionally give additional blood draws and questionnaires over a roughly 2-month period. Blood samples from the prospective study were shipped frozen or at room temperature prior to DNA extraction. The table lists this clone with a count of one. Its binding antigen is unknown. No much larger clone exists at a distance of one base, and base qualities are not known. V and J are truncated by 7 bases and 0 bases respectively, leaving an intervening sequence of 15 bases. For CDR1 and CDR2, the germline V gene lists SNHLY and FYNNEI. There are 15 amino acids in the CDR3, from cysteine to phenylalanine inclusive. The CDR3 DNA has 45 bases and is translated from base 1.

The full study reports these points: The amount of clinical and demographic metadata varied by source and participant and was provided uncurated.

The immunoSEQ Assay, a bias-controlled multiplex PCR, was used to amplify TCRbeta CDR3 regions from genomic DNA. For the original study's pipeline: Nucleated cell counts per sample were estimated from amplification of reference gene primers within the assay. To quantify the absolute abundance of each unique TCRbeta CDR3 rearrangement, sequence reads were collapsed and filtered. For each sample, productive Simpson clonality was calculated as the square root of Simpson's diversity index across productive rearrangements. The immuneACCESS repertoire file appears here via TCRdb, limited to in-frame rearrangements. These files lack a portion of the clones; in checked studies, under half of the deficit traces to unresolved V genes, and the cause of the others is not known. From that table come the V and J calls and clone size; the DNA was used to work out D and trimming. The sample profile shows about 200,000 clones; roughly 91% of them were found once. Approximately 4.3% of the sample is taken by the ten largest.

Recombination joined TRBV2 with TRBJ1-1, with TRBD1 as a weak D call on 5 bases. The sequencing input was PBMCs or T cells enriched from blood (not recorded which). The TCR comes from a woman aged 25-40 years with acute COVID-19. In nucleotides, the sequence is TGTGCCAGCACCCGAGCAGGGAGGGTGAACACTGAAGCTTTCTTT. It translates as CASTRAGRVNTEAFF.